The 32 T cell receptor beta chains listed next were all sequenced from one sample in a study of control samples from healthy donors and cancer patients. The protocol was immunoSEQ multiplex PCR, while the TCRdb copy is restricted to in-frame clones and leaves out a portion. The table shows just over 80,000 clones, with roughly 94% occurring only once. The sample consisted of blood. These receptors all stem from a woman in her late teens or twenties in good health.

This chain connects TRBV28 to TRBJ2-1; possible D gene TRBD2, 6 bases. The CDR3 contains 15 residues. The germline V gene encodes CDR1 MDHEN and CDR2 SYDVKM. Trimming took 6 bases from V and 5 from J, leaving 17 bases between them. The CDR3 region is CASSRPSRGNNEQFF. CDR3 nucleotides: TGTGCCAGCAGCCGACCTAGCCGCGGGAACAATGAGCAGTTCTTC.

V gene TRBV2 combines with J gene TRBJ1-1, with D tentatively TRBD1 (6 bases). Trimming stripped 6 bases from V and 0 bases from J, with 20 bases between. The germline V gene has CDR1 SNHLY and CDR2 FYNNEI. This CDR3 region has 17 residues. The CDR3 sequence is CASRGTTGGHLNTEAFF. The CDR3 DNA reads as TGTGCCAGCAGGGGCACTACGGGGGGGCACCTGAACACTGAAGCTTTCTTT.

The chain joins TRBV27 to TRBJ1-2; D is uncertain. Deletions cut 4 bases from V and 8 bases from J, with 14 bases between. The CDR3 sequence is 13 residues long. Germline CDR1 is MNHEY and CDR2 is SMNVEV (reference sequence). The CDR3 DNA sequence: TGTGCCAGCAGTTATAGGGCGGGCGACGGCTACACCTTC. It encodes CASSYRAGDGYTF.

The chain carries TRBV5-1 and TRBJ1-2; 10 bases are shared with TRBD1. This CDR3 comprises 15 residues. J was trimmed by 2 bases and V by 4 bases; bases with no gene match: 5. Germline CDR1 reads SGHRS; CDR2 reads YFSETQ. The CDR3 nucleotides read TGCGCCAGCAGCCAGGGGACAGGGGTAAACTATGGCTACACCTTC. As protein: CASSQGTGVNYGYTF.

The chain couples TRBV11-2 to TRBJ2-2; D gene ambiguous. Trimming stripped 4 bases from V and 3 bases from J, with 3 bases between. Germline V lookup: CDR1 SGHAT, CDR2 FQNNGV. The CDR3 has 12 amino acids. This CDR3 reads CASSSDTGELFF. CDR3 in DNA: TGTGCCAGCAGCTCCGACACCGGGGAGCTGTTTTTT.

The chain joins TRBV29-1 to TRBJ1-2; D unclear. V was shortened by 4 bases and J by 8 bases, with 20 bases between the two germline ends. Germline loops: CDR1 SQVTM, CDR2 ANQGSEA. The CDR3 contains 14 residues. This CDR3 is CSVASTVSPPGYTF. Here the CDR3 DNA reads TGCAGCGTTGCGAGCACCGTCTCTCCCCCCGGCTACACCTTC. The whole variable domain, filled in from reference TRBV29-1 and TRBJ1-2, reads SAVISQKPSRDICQRGTSLTIQCQVDSQVTMMFWYRQQPGQSLTLIATANQGSEATYESGFVIDKFPISRPNLTFSTLTVSNMSPEDSSIYLCSVASTVSPPGYTFGSGTRLTVV.

The chain combines TRBV27 with TRBJ1-5; 7 nucleotides agree with TRBD1. V lost 2 bases to trimming and J lost 0 bases; unmatched junction nucleotides: 7. The CDR3 spans 17 residues. Looked up from germline, CDR1 is MNHEY and CDR2 is SMNVEV (reference sequence). DNA for the CDR3: TGTGCCAGCAGTTTACGGCCAACAGGGGTTAGCAATCAGCCCCAGCATTTT. It translates to CASSLRPTGVSNQPQHF.

The genes are TRBV9 and TRBJ2-1, with D possibly being TRBD1 or TRBD2 (6 bases each). Germline loops: CDR1 SGDLS, CDR2 YYNGEE. The CDR3 totals 16 residues. V lost 3 bases, J lost 7 bases, and 20 bases lay in between. The CDR3 spells CASSAETGGSGNEQFF. For the CDR3, the DNA is TGTGCCAGCAGCGCCGAGACAGGAGGGTCAGGGAATGAGCAGTTCTTC.

The chain joins TRBV6-1 to TRBJ2-7; D gene uncertain. CDR1 and CDR2 (germline): MNHNS, SASEGT. The CDR3 is 16 amino acids. Trimming removed 3 bases from V and 1 base from J, with 16 bases in between. The CDR3 loop is CASSDLGFGVSYEQYF. The CDR3 DNA is TGTGCCAGCAGTGACCTCGGCTTTGGGGTTTCCTACGAGCAGTACTTC.

V is TRBV3-1 (or the pseudogene TRBV3-2) and J is TRBJ2-2; a possible D gene is TRBD2 (5 bases). The CDR3 length is 16 residues. CDR1 LGHDT and CDR2 YNNKEL come from the germline V gene (reference sequence). V dropped 5 bases and J dropped 5 bases, with 18 bases sitting between them. The CDR3 region has the DNA TGTGCCAGCAGCTCCCGATGGAGGAGCGGAACCGGGGAGCTGTTTTTT. It codes for CASSSRWRSGTGELFF.

This chain joins TRBV24-1 and TRBJ2-1; tentatively, D is TRBD1 (5 bases). CDR1 is KGHDR, CDR2 SFDVKD, per germline. The CDR3 has 15 residues. Trimming removed 0 bases from V and 9 bases from J, with 14 bases in between. The CDR3 DNA is TGTGCCACCAGTGATTTGGGGCAGGGAACCGGTGAGCAGTTCTTC. Its protein product is CATSDLGQGTGEQFF.

The chain joins TRBV4-1 to TRBJ1-5; tentatively, D is TRBD1 (5 bases). V dropped 0 bases and J dropped 5 bases, with 17 bases sitting between them. The CDR3 loop spans 17 amino acids. The V gene's germline CDR1 is MGHRA and CDR2 YSYEKL. This CDR3 is CASSQDEGVGRYQPQHF. CDR3 nucleotides: TGCGCCAGCAGCCAAGATGAAGGGGTAGGTCGCTATCAGCCCCAGCATTTT.

Only one count was recorded for this clone. This chain uses TRBV5-1 with TRBJ1-3; D unclear. CDR1 SGHRS and CDR2 YFSETQ come from the germline V gene. This CDR3 contains 16 residues. V was cut by 1 base and J by 0 bases, with 11 bases left in between. CDR3 loop: CASSLYPAGSGNTIYF. CDR3 nucleotide sequence: TGCGCCAGCAGCTTGTACCCAGCCGGCTCTGGAAACACCATATATTTT.

This clone was observed a single time. The chain employs TRBV27 and TRBJ1-3, with unresolved D. The germline V gene encodes CDR1 MNHEY and CDR2 SMNVEV (reference sequence). V was clipped by 2 bases and J by 4 bases, with 18 bases between them. The CDR3 has 17 amino acids. CDR3 nucleotides: TGTGCCAGCAGTTTAAATAGGGAGGTCGGTAGGGGAAACACCATATATTTT. Translated, it gives CASSLNREVGRGNTIYF.

V gene TRBV28 combines with J gene TRBJ1-2, with TRBD1 matching 7 bases. V lost 5 bases to trimming and J lost 2 bases; unmatched junction nucleotides: 5. This CDR3 is 14 amino acids long. Germline assignment: CDR1 MDHEN and CDR2 SYDVKM. CDR3 bases: TGTGCCAGCAGTACAGGGGCGGGGAACTATGGCTACACCTTC. This sequence encodes CASSTGAGNYGYTF.

This rearrangement joins TRBV6-2 or TRBV6-3 to TRBJ1-2; D is unclear. The CDR3 covers 18 residues. Germline V gene lookup returns CDR1 MNHEY and CDR2 SVGEGT. Trimming removed 0 bases from V and 3 bases from J, with 20 bases in between. CDR3 loop: CASSYSLVVENLDYGYTF. The DNA of the CDR3 is TGTGCCAGCAGTTACTCGTTAGTGGTCGAGAATCTGGACTATGGCTACACCTTC.

J is TRBJ1-1 and V is TRBV28; no clear D gene. CDR3 length: 13 residues. Between the trimmed V and J ends, which lost 4 bases and 2 bases, there was a span of 8 bases. From germline, CDR1 is MDHEN and CDR2 SYDVKM. The CDR3 sequence: CASSSGINTEAFF. The CDR3 coding sequence is TGTGCCAGCAGTTCGGGGATTAACACTGAAGCTTTCTTT.

The chain employs TRBV5-6 and TRBJ1-6, with 7 bases that match TRBD1. The CDR3 has 14 residues. Germline trimming cut 0 bases from V and 9 bases from J; bases unmatched to any gene: 3. Germline V gene sequence: CDR1 SGHDT, CDR2 YYEEEE. DNA for the CDR3: TGTGCCAGCAGCTTGGGACAGGGAACTTCACCCCTCCACTTT. It is translated as CASSLGQGTSPLHF.

This sequence joins TRBV6-5 and TRBJ2-3; 9 bases align to TRBD2. Per germline, CDR1 MNHEY and CDR2 SVGAGI. This CDR3 spans 15 amino acids. V shed 6 bases, J shed 2 bases, and the junction held 6 bases outside the gene matches. CDR3 DNA: TGTGCCAGCAGCGGGAGCGGGGGGCCCACAGATACGCAGTATTTT. Translated, it gives CASSGSGGPTDTQYF.

The chain employs TRBV29-1 and TRBJ2-2, with unresolved D. Trimming pared 7 bases from V and 4 bases from J, leaving 10 bases between. The CDR3 consists of 12 residues. From germline, CDR1 is SQVTM and CDR2 ANQGSEA. CDR3 in amino acids: CSGARPTGELFF. CDR3 in DNA: TGCAGCGGGGCGAGGCCCACCGGGGAGCTGTTTTTT.

The chain couples TRBV28 to TRBJ1-5; 10 nucleotides line up with TRBD1. The J segment lost 1 base and the V segment lost 6 bases, leaving 15 bases of the junction unmatched. The CDR3 spans 19 residues. Germline values: CDR1 MDHEN, CDR2 SYDVKM. The chain's CDR3 is CASSLGTGVFSRSNQPQHF. The CDR3 bases are TGTGCCAGCAGCCTCGGGACAGGGGTTTTTAGTAGGAGCAATCAGCCCCAGCATTTT.

J is TRBJ1-2 and V is TRBV28, with D unresolved. This CDR3 has 15 amino acids. The germline V gene encodes CDR1 MDHEN and CDR2 SYDVKM. Trimming removed 4 bases from V and 5 bases from J, with 17 bases in between. The CDR3 protein is CASSSGSQTYYGYTF. CDR3 nucleotide sequence: TGTGCCAGCAGTTCGGGGAGCCAGACCTATTATGGCTACACCTTC.

The chain couples TRBV5-6 to TRBJ1-3; perhaps TRBD1 as D (5 bases). Germline V lookup: CDR1 SGHDT, CDR2 YYEEEE. V was clipped by 2 bases and J by 0 bases, with 9 bases between them. The CDR3 runs 15 residues. CDR3 coding DNA: TGTGCCAGCAGCTTCCGACAGCTCTCTGGAAACACCATATATTTT. Translating it yields CASSFRQLSGNTIYF.

The rearrangement uses TRBV6-5 and TRBJ1-2; no clear D gene. Germline CDR1 MNHEY, CDR2 SVGAGI. CDR3 length: 15 amino acids. With 0 bases removed from V and 8 bases from J, the gap between germline ends came to 16 bases. The CDR3 loop reads CASSYSILVPGGYTF. DNA for the CDR3: TGTGCCAGCAGTTACTCGATACTGGTCCCGGGAGGCTACACCTTC.

The genes are TRBV28 and TRBJ2-1; 11 bases are a match to TRBD2. V lost 8 bases to trimming and J lost 4 bases; unmatched junction nucleotides: 7. The CDR3 extends over 15 amino acids. Germline V gene lookup returns CDR1 MDHEN and CDR2 SYDVKM. CDR3 region: CASAPGTSGYNEQFF. The CDR3 nucleotides are TGTGCCAGCGCTCCCGGGACTAGCGGTTACAATGAGCAGTTCTTC.

A single count supports this clone. This chain connects TRBV7-2 to TRBJ1-5; D is ambiguous. The V gene's germline CDR1 is SGHTA and CDR2 FQGNSA. This CDR3 region has 14 residues. Deletions cut 5 bases from V and 5 bases from J, with 13 bases between. CDR3 loop: CASSPPGNYQPQHF. The CDR3 nucleotides are TGTGCCAGCAGCCCCCCCGGGAACTATCAGCCCCAGCATTTT.

The V call is TRBV2, the J call TRBJ1-6; no clear D gene. The CDR3 sequence is 13 residues long. Germline V gene data show CDR1 as SNHLY and CDR2 as FYNNEI. With 4 bases removed from V and 10 bases from J, the gap between germline ends came to 11 bases. The CDR3 nucleotides are TGTGCCAGCAGTGTTGGCGAAAACTCACCCCTCCACTTT. This translates into CASSVGENSPLHF.

The chain combines TRBV14 with TRBJ1-1; D is ambiguous. CDR3 size: 14 residues. Trimming pared 3 bases from V and 0 bases from J, leaving 8 bases between. Germline V gene sequence: CDR1 SGHDN, CDR2 FVKESK. CDR3 coding DNA: TGTGCCAGCAGCCACGGACTTCTGAACACTGAAGCTTTCTTT. Its translation is CASSHGLLNTEAFF.

V usage is TRBV28 and J usage is TRBJ1-4, with D perhaps TRBD1 (6 bases). Looked up from germline, CDR1 is MDHEN and CDR2 is SYDVKM. The CDR3 is 15 amino acids. Trimming cost V 4 bases and J 3 bases, with 12 bases left between them. CDR3 sequence reads: CASSSQTGPNEKLFF. The DNA of the CDR3 is TGTGCCAGCAGTTCGCAGACAGGACCTAATGAAAAACTGTTTTTT.

The chain employs TRBV2 and TRBJ2-7, with D perhaps matching TRBD2 (6 bases). The CDR3 is 14 residues long. CDR1 and CDR2 from the germline V gene are SNHLY and FYNNEI. The V end lost 8 bases, the J end lost 7 bases, and 21 bases lay between the germline ends. The CDR3 is CASRYAGSREEQYF. The DNA of the CDR3 is TGTGCCAGCCGTTATGCGGGATCACGGGAAGAGCAGTACTTC.

The chain employs TRBV20-1 and TRBJ2-5, with TRBD1 identical over 7 bases. The V segment lost 6 bases and the J segment 3 bases; nucleotides outside the gene matches: 1. This CDR3 spans 11 amino acids. CDR1 and CDR2 from the germline V gene are DFQATT and SNEGSKA (reference sequence). The CDR3 bases are TGCAGTGCGACAGGGAAAGAGACCCAGTACTTC. It yields the protein CSATGKETQYF.

This clone showed up just once. This chain connects TRBV27 to TRBJ2-7, with 7 bases lining up with TRBD1. With 7 bases clipped from V and 3 bases from J, the junction kept 6 bases outside the gene matches. Germline CDR1 is MNHEY and CDR2 is SMNVEV (reference sequence). This CDR3 is 13 amino acids long. CDR3 DNA sequence: TGTGCCAGCAAAGGGGACAGCATCTACGAGCAGTACTTC. Residues: CASKGDSIYEQYF.